This T cell receptor (beta chain) was sequenced for a study of blood T cell repertoires in COVID-19. Study context: The United States, Italy and Spain supplied acute and convalescent COVID-19 samples. T cells, B-cell-depleted T cells, or PBMCs supplied cDNA or gDNA.

After removal of 3 bases from V and 2 bases from J, the junction contained 13 bases not matched to a gene. CDR1 is SGHRS and CDR2 is YFSETQ in the germline V gene. The CDR3 has 18 residues. Sequenced by immunoSEQ multiplex PCR; TCRdb stores in-frame clones only, minus some. The repertoire consists of under 400,000 clones, with approximately 89% occurring once and the leading ten covering 1.5% to 2%. Sequenced material: peripheral blood. The source of this sequence is a woman aged 25 to 45 with COVID-19, enrolled during active disease. V and J are TRBV5-1 and TRBJ2-3; the match to TRBD2 covers 9 bases. The CDR3 is CASSSDGALAGTTDTQYF. DNA for the CDR3: TGCGCCAGCAGCTCCGATGGGGCCCTAGCGGGGACCACAGATACGCAGTATTTT.